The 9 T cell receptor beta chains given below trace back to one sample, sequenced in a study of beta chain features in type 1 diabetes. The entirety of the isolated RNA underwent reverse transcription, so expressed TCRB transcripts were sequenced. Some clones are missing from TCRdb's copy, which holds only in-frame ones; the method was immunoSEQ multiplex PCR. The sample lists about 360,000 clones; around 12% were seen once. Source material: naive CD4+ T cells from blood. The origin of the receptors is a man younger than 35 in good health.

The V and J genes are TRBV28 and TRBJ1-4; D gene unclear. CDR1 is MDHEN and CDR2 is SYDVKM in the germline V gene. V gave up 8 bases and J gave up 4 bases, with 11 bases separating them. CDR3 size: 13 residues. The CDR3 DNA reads TGTGCCAGCGTTAAGCGAGATAATGAAAAACTGTTTTTT. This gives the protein CASVKRDNEKLFF.

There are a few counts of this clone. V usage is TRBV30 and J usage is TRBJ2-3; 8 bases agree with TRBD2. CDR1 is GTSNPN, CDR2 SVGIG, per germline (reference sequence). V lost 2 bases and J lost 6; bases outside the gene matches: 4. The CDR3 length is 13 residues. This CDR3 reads CAWSRRGGDTQYF. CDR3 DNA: TGTGCCTGGAGTCGCCGCGGGGGGGATACGCAGTATTTT.

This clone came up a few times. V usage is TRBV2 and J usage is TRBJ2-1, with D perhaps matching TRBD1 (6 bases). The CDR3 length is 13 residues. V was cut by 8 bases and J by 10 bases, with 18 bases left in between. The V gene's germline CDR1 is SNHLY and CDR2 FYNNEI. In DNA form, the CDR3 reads TGTGCCAGCCTAAGGGGGTCCTCGCCGGAGCAGTTCTTC. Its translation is CASLRGSSPEQFF. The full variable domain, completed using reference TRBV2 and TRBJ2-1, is EPEVTQTPSHQVTQMGQEVILRCVPISNHLYFYWYRQILGQKVEFLVSFYNNEISEKSEIFDDQFSVERPDGSNFTLKIRSTKLEDSAMYFCASLRGSSPEQFFGPGTRLTVL.

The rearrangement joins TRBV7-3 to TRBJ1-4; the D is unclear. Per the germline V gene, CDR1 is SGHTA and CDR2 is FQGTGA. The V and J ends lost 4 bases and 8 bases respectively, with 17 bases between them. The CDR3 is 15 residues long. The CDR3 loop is CASSSHPKEGEKLFF. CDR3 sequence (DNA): TGTGCCAGCAGCTCGCACCCTAAGGAGGGAGAAAAACTGTTTTTT.

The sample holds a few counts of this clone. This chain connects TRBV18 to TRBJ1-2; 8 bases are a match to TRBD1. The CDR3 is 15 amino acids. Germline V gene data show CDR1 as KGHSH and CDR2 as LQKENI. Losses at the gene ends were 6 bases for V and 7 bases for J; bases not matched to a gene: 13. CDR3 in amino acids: CASSTSGQGDFGYTF. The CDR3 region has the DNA TGTGCCAGCTCCACCAGTGGACAGGGAGACTTTGGCTACACCTTC. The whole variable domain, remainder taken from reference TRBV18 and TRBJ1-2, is NAGVMQNPRHLVRRRGQEARLRCSPMKGHSHVYWYRQLPEEGLKFMVYLQKENIIDESGMPKERFSAEFPKEGPSILRIQQVVRGDSAAYFCASSTSGQGDFGYTFGSGTRLTVV.

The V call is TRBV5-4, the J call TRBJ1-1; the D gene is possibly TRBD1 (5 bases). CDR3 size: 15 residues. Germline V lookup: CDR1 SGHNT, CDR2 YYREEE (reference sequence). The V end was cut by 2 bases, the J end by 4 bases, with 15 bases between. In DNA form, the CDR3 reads TGTGCCAGCAGCTTTCCCTTGGCGGGGGGCACTGAAGCTTTCTTT. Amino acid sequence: CASSFPLAGGTEAFF.

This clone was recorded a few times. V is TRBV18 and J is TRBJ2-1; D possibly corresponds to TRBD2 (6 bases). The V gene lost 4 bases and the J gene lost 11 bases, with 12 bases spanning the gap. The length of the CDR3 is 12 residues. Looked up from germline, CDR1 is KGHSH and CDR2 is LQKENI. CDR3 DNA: TGTGCCAGCTCACTTGGGGCGGGGCAGCAGTTCTTC. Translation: CASSLGAGQQFF.

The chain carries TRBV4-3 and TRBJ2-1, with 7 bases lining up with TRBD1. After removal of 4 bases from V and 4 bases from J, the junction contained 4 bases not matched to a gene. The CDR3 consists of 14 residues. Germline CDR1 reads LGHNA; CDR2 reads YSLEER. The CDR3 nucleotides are TGCGCCAGCAGCCGTTCGACAGGGTACAATGAGCAGTTCTTC. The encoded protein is CASSRSTGYNEQFF.

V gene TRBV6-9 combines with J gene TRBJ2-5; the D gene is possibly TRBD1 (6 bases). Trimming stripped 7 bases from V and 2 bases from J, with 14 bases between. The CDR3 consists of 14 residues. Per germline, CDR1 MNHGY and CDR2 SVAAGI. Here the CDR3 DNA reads TGTGCCAGCACCCCAGGGACACCGCAAGAGACCCAGTACTTC. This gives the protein CASTPGTPQETQYF.